This T cell receptor (beta chain) was sequenced for a study of blood T cells in healthy people across ages. The CDR3 has 16 residues. Germline assignment: CDR1 PRHDT and CDR2 FYEKMQ (reference sequence). Sample-barcoded 5' priming and a J-beta primer mix drove a second PCR of roughly 7 to 11 cycles. TCRdb reprocessed the 5' RACE reads via MiXCR and lists one record per CDR3 protein. The data hold about 1 million distinct CDR3 sequences, with around 27% observed a single time. The data also belong to a second study, concerning T cells of mothers and their children. That report notes: A few mothers and their six children, all healthy Caucasians, donated.

What was sequenced was blood. The J gene is TRBJ2-5, the V gene TRBV13; TRBD2 aligns across 10 bases. The closer fit of TRBJ2-1 to the DNA end suggests the J call may be wrong. This TCR came from a girl aged 2 to 10 in good health. CDR3 bases: TGTGCCAGCAGCTTAGAGGGACTAGCGATGTACAATGAGCAGTTCTTC. This codes for CASSLEGLAMYNEQFF.